The 11 T cell receptor beta chains below were found in one sample sequenced in a study of OX40 agonist ivuxolimab in advanced cancers. Measured with immunoSEQ multiplex PCR; TCRdb has only the in-frame clones, and not every one. The sample gives fewer than 45,000 clones, 74% of which show up once; roughly 20% is in the top ten. The material sequenced was CD4+ or CD8+ T cells sorted from blood, taken in a trial of the OX40 agonist ivuxolimab. All receptors derive from an adult with an advanced solid tumor such as melanoma, head and neck, liver or kidney cancer.

V usage is TRBV5-4 and J usage is TRBJ1-5; D is perhaps TRBD1 (6 bases). The CDR3 runs to 17 residues. Germline V gene lookup returns CDR1 SGHNT and CDR2 YYREEE (reference sequence). The germline V and J ends were trimmed by 3 bases and 6 bases, with 22 bases remaining between them. The CDR3: CASSWEETGRPVQPQHF. CDR3 DNA sequence: TGTGCCAGCAGCTGGGAGGAAACAGGGAGGCCGGTTCAGCCCCAGCATTTT. Based on the CDR3 plus reference TRBV5-4 and TRBJ1-5, the full variable domain is ETGVTQSPTHLIKTRGQQVTLRCSSQSGHNTVSWYQQALGQGPQFIFQYYREEENGRGNFPPRFSGLQFPNYSSELNVNALELDDSALYLCASSWEETGRPVQPQHFGDGTRLSIL.

V and J are TRBV7-9 and TRBJ1-2, with D perhaps matching TRBD1 (5 bases). This CDR3 region has 12 residues. Germline assignment: CDR1 SEHNR and CDR2 FQNEAQ (reference sequence). V was cut by 3 bases and J by 7 bases, with 9 bases left in between. The CDR3 coding sequence is TGTGCCAGCAGCTTGGTCAGGGTTGGCTACACCTTC. It encodes CASSLVRVGYTF.

The gene calls are TRBV10-2 and TRBJ2-3; D gene ambiguous. CDR1 is WSHSY, CDR2 SAAADI, per germline. This CDR3 spans 11 amino acids. With 4 bases removed from V and 3 bases from J, the gap between germline ends came to 2 bases. As DNA, the CDR3 is TGCGCCAGCAGTGCAACAGATACGCAGTATTTT. Translated: CASSATDTQYF.

The chain recombines TRBV2 with TRBJ1-1, with D possibly matching TRBD1 (6 bases). Germline V CDR1 and CDR2: SNHLY, FYNNEI. This CDR3 region has 15 residues. V was clipped by 4 bases and J by 1 base, with 13 bases between them. CDR3 in amino acids: CASSAAGAGNTEAFF. The CDR3 nucleotides are TGTGCCAGCAGTGCGGCAGGGGCGGGGAACACTGAAGCTTTCTTT.

The genes are TRBV29-1 and TRBJ1-5; no clear D gene. This CDR3 has 13 residues. V shed 6 bases and J shed 4 bases, with 13 bases lying between them. Germline loops: CDR1 SQVTM, CDR2 ANQGSEA. CDR3 loop: CSVTAGLNQPQHF. CDR3 bases: TGCAGCGTAACGGCAGGTCTAAATCAGCCCCAGCATTTT. Full variable domain (outside the CDR3, taken from reference TRBV29-1 and TRBJ1-5): SAVISQKPSRDICQRGTSLTIQCQVDSQVTMMFWYRQQPGQSLTLIATANQGSEATYESGFVIDKFPISRPNLTFSTLTVSNMSPEDSSIYLCSVTAGLNQPQHFGDGTRLSIL.

By its share, this clone is medium-sized. V and J are TRBV30 and TRBJ2-3, with D unresolved. The germline V gene encodes CDR1 GTSNPN and CDR2 SVGIG (reference sequence). Between the trimmed V and J ends, which lost 1 base and 2 bases, there was a span of 4 bases. The CDR3 has 12 amino acids. The CDR3 loop is CAWSAFTDTQYF. Written as DNA, the CDR3 is TGTGCCTGGAGTGCCTTCACAGATACGCAGTATTTT. Full variable domain (rest looked up from reference TRBV30 and TRBJ2-3): SQTIHQWPATLVQPVGSPLSLECTVEGTSNPNLYWYRQAAGRGLQLLFYSVGIGQISSEVPQNLSASRPQDRQFILSSKKLLLSDSGFYLCAWSAFTDTQYFGPGTRLTVL.

This chain joins TRBV11-2 and TRBJ2-5, with D hard to call. CDR1 and CDR2 from the germline V gene are SGHAT and FQNNGV. The CDR3 loop spans 11 amino acids. Deletions cut 7 bases from V and 5 bases from J, with 8 bases between. CDR3 in DNA: TGTGCCAGCACCTTTGGGGAGACCCAGTACTTC. This sequence encodes CASTFGETQYF.

This sequence joins TRBV11-3 and TRBJ1-1, with D possibly being TRBD1 (6 bases). Germline CDR1 and CDR2: SGHNT and YENEEA. Trimming shortened V by 1 base and J by 5 bases, and 14 bases separated the two germline ends. The length of the CDR3 is 15 residues. The CDR3 DNA sequence: TGTGCCAGCAGCTTAGCGGGGGGCCGTGCAACTGAAGCTTTCTTT. Its protein is CASSLAGGRATEAFF.

The chain uses TRBV4-2 and TRBJ2-3; 9 bases are a match to TRBD2. J was trimmed by 4 bases and V by 3 bases; bases with no gene match: 5. The CDR3 is made up of 15 amino acids. From germline, CDR1 is LGHNA and CDR2 YNFKEQ. The CDR3 protein is CASSQVSGGADTQYF. The CDR3 region has the DNA TGTGCCAGCAGCCAGGTTAGCGGGGGCGCAGATACGCAGTATTTT.

Concerning this clone: The same CDR3 also results from other DNA sequences found in this sample. The J gene is TRBJ1-2, the V gene TRBV5-6, with 7 bases that match TRBD1. Germline V lookup: CDR1 SGHDT, CDR2 YYEEEE. CDR3 size: 14 residues. The V gene end was trimmed by 5 bases and the J gene end by 3 bases; junction bases not matched to a gene: 7. The CDR3 protein is CASSTSGTDYGYTF. Written as DNA, the CDR3 is TGTGCCAGCAGTACGAGCGGGACAGACTATGGCTACACCTTC.

The chain links TRBV6-1 to TRBJ2-5, with D hard to call. TRBJ2-7 matches the DNA end more closely, so the J call is doubtful. This CDR3 is built from 14 residues. CDR1 and CDR2 (germline): MNHNS, SASEGT. The CDR3 nucleotides read TGTGCCAGCAGTGCGGTCAGGTCTCTCTACGAGCAGTACTTC. It is translated as CASSAVRSLYEQYF.